This record concerns one T cell receptor beta chain sequence. Germline V gene sequence: CDR1 SGHRS, CDR2 YFSETQ. The V and J ends lost 4 bases and 3 bases respectively, with 14 bases between them. CDR3 length: 14 residues. This specimen comes from a study of cytomegalovirus exposure and HLA in healthy donors. This PCR relied on a set of 60 Vbeta primers and 13 Jbeta primers. Using immunoSEQ multiplex PCR, the repertoire was profiled, and TCRdb retains in-frame clones only, with some absent. The sample lists 100,000 or so clones, about 80% seen once, with approximately 5% in the top ten. The sequenced material came from PBMCs. The genes are TRBV5-1 and TRBJ2-7; possible D gene TRBD2, 6 bases. This receptor was identified in a man in his thirties or forties in good health and CMV-seropositive. Here the CDR3 reads CASSPTSRIYEQYF. For the CDR3, the DNA is TGCGCCAGCAGCCCCACTAGCAGGATCTACGAGCAGTACTTC.